One and the same sample provided the 2 T cell receptor beta chains below, sequenced in a study of blood T cell repertoires in COVID-19. Sequenced by immunoSEQ multiplex PCR; TCRdb stores in-frame clones only, minus some. The data show about 92,000 clones, approximately 90% seen once. The specimen sequenced was peripheral blood. Receptors originate from a woman aged 55-69 years with COVID-19, enrolled during active disease.

This clone has a single count. V and J are TRBV6-5 and TRBJ2-1, with a weak D call TRBD1 (6 bases). Trimming removed 4 bases from V and 5 bases from J, with 12 bases in between. This CDR3 region has 14 residues. Germline CDR1 reads MNHEY; CDR2 reads SVGAGI. For the CDR3, the DNA is TGTGCCAGCAGTTCCCGGGACATTAACAATGAGCAGTTCTTC. Translated: CASSSRDINNEQFF.

The V gene is TRBV2, the J gene TRBJ2-5; 10 bases match TRBD2. CDR3 length equals 14 residues. V trimming: 10 bases; J trimming: 0 bases; junction bases outside the gene matches: 5. Germline V CDR1 and CDR2: SNHLY, FYNNEI. The CDR3 region has the DNA TGTGCCACTACCGGGACTAGCGACCAAGAGACCCAGTACTTC. This codes for CATTGTSDQETQYF.